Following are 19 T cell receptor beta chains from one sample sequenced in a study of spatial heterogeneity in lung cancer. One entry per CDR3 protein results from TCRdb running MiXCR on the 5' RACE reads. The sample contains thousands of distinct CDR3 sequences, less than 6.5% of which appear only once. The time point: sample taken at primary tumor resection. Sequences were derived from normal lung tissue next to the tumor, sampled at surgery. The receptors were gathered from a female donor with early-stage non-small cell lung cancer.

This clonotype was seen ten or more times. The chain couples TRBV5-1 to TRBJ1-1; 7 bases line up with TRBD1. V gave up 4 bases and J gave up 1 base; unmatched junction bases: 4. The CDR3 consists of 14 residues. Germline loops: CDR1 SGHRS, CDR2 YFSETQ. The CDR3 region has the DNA TGCGCCAGCAGCCAAACAGGGGCGAACACTGAAGCTTTCTTT. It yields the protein CASSQTGANTEAFF.

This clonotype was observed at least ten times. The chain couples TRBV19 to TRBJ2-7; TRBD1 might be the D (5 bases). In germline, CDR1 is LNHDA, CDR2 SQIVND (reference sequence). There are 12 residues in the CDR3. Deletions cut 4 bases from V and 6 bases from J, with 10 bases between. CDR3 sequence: CASSTIRGEQYF. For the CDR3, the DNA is TGTGCCAGTAGTACCATTAGGGGCGAGCAGTACTTC.

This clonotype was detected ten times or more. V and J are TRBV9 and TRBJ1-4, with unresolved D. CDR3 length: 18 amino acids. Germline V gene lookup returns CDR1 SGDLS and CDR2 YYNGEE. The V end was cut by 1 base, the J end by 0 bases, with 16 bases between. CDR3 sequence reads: CASSVNERNHATNEKLFF. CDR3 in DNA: TGTGCCAGCAGCGTAAACGAGCGGAACCATGCAACTAATGAAAAACTGTTTTTT. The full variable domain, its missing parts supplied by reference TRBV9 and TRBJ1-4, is DSGVTQTPKHLITATGQRVTLRCSPRSGDLSVYWYQQSLDQGLQFLIQYYNGEERAKGNILERFSAQQFPDLHSELNLSSLELGDSALYFCASSVNERNHATNEKLFFGSGTQLSVL.

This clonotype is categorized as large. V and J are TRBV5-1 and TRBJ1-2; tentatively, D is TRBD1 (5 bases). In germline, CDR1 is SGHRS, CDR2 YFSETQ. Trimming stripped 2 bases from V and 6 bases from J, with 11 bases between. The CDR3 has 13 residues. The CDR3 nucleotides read TGCGCCAGCAGCTTCGGTCAGGGCGATGGCTACACCTTC. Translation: CASSFGQGDGYTF.

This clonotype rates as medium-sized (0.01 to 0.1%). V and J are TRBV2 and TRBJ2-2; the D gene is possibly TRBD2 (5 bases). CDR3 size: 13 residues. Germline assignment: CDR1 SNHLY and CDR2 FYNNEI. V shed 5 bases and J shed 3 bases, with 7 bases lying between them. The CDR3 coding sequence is TGTGCCAGCAGTCCCGGGGACACCGGGGAGCTGTTTTTT. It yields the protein CASSPGDTGELFF.

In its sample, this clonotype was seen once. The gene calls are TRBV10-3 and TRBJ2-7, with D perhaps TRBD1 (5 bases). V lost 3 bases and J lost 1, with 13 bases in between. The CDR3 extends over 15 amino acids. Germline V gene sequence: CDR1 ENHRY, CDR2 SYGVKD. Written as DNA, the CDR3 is TGTGCCATCAGTGAAAGAGACAGTCTTTCCTACGAGCAGTACTTC. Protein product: CAISERDSLSYEQYF.

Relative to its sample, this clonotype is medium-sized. The CDR3 region is CASSARGGEEKLFF. DNA of the CDR3: TGTGCCAGCAGCGCGAGAGGGGGGGAAGAAAAACTGTTTTTT. The chain recombines TRBV9 with TRBJ1-4; perhaps TRBD1 as D (6 bases). Germline V gene data show CDR1 as SGDLS and CDR2 as YYNGEE. Trimming cost V 3 bases and J 8 bases, with 14 bases left between them. This CDR3 is 14 amino acids long.

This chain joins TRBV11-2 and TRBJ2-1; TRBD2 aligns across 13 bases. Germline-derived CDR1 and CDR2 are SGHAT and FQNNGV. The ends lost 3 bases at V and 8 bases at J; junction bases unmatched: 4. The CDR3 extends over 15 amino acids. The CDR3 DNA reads TGTGCCAGCAGCTTGGGACTAGCGGGACGGTATGAGCAGTTCTTC. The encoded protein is CASSLGLAGRYEQFF.

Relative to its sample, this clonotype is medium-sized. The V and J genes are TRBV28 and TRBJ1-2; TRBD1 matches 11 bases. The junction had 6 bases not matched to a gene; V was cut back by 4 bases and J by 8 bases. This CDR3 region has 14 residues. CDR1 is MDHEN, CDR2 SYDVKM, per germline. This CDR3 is CASSSSGQGVGYTF. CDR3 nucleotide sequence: TGTGCCAGCAGTTCATCGGGACAGGGGGTCGGCTACACCTTC.

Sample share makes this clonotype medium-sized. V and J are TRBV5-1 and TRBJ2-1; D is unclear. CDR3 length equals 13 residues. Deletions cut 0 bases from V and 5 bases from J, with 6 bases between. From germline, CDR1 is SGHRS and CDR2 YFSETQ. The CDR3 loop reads CASSLDYNNEQFF. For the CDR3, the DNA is TGCGCCAGCAGCTTGGACTACAACAATGAGCAGTTCTTC.

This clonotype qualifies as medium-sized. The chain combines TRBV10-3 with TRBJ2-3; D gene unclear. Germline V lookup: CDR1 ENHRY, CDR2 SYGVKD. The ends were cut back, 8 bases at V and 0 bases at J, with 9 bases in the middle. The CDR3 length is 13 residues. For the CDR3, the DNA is TGTGCCATCGCCTCCGGGAGCACAGATACGCAGTATTTT. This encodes CAIASGSTDTQYF.

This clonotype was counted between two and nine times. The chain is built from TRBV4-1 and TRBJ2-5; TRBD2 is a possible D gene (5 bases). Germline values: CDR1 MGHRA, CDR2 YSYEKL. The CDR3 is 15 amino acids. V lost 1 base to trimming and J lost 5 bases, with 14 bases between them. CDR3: CASSQGSRDSETQYF. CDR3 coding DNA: TGCGCCAGCAGCCAAGGGTCGAGGGATTCGGAGACCCAGTACTTC.

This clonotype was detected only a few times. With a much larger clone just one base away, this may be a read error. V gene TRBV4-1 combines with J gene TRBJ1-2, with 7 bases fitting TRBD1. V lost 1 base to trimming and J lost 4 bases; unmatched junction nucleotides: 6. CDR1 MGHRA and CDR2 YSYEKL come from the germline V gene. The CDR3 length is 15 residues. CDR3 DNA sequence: TGCGCCAGCAGCCAAGCCCTCCGACAGGGCTATGGCTACACCTTC. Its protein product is CASSQALRQGYGYTF.

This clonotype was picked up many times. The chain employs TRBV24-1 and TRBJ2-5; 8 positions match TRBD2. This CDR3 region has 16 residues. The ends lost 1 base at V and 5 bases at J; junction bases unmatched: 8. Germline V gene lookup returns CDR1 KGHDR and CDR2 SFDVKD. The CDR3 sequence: CATSDFRSGSFETQYF. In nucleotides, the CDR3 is TGTGCCACCAGTGATTTCAGGAGCGGGAGCTTTGAGACCCAGTACTTC.

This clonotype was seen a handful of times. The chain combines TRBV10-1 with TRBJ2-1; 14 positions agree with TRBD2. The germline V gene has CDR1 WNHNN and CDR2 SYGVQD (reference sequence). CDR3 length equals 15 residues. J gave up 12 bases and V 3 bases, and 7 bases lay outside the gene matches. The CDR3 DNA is TGCGCCAGCAGTGAAAGGGGACTAGCGGGAGTCGGGCAGTTCTTC. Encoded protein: CASSERGLAGVGQFF.

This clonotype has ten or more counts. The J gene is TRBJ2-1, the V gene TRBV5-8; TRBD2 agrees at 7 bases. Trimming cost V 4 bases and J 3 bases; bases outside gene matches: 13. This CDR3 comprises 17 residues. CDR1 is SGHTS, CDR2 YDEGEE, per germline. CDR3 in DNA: TGTGCCAGCAGCACCCCCTCGGGGCTAGCGGACTACAATGAGCAGTTCTTC. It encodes CASSTPSGLADYNEQFF.

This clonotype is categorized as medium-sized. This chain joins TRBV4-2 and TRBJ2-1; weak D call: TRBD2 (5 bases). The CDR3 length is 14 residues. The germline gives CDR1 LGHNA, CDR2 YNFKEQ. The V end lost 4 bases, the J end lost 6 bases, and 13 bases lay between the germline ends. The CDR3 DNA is TGTGCCAGCAGCCCAAACGGGCTAGCCAATGAGCAGTTCTTC. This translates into CASSPNGLANEQFF.

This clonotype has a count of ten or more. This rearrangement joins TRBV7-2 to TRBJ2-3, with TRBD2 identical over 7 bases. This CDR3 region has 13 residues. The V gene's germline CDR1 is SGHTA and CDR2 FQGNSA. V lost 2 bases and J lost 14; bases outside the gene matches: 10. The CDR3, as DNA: TGTGCCAGCAGCTTATCCCTACAGCGGGGAGTGTATTTT. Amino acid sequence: CASSLSLQRGVYF.

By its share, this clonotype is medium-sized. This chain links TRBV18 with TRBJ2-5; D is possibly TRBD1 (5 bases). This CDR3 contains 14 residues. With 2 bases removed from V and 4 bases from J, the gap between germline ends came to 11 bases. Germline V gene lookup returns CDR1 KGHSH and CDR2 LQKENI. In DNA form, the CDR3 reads TGTGCCAGCTCACCATCAAGGGGAAGAGAGACCCAGTACTTC. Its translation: CASSPSRGRETQYF. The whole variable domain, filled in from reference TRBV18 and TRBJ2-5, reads NAGVMQNPRHLVRRRGQEARLRCSPMKGHSHVYWYRQLPEEGLKFMVYLQKENIIDESGMPKERFSAEFPKEGPSILRIQQVVRGDSAAYFCASSPSRGRETQYFGPGTRLLVL.